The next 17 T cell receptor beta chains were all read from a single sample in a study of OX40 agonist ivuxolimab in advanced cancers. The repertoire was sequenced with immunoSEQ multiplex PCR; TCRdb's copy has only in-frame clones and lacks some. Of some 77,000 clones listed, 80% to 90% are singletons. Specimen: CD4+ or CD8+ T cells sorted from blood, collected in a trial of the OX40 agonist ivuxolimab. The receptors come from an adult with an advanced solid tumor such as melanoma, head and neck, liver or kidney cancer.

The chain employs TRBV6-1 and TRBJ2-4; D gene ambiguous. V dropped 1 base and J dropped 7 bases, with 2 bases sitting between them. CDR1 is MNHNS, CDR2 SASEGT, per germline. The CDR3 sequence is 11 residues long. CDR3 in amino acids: CASSEENIQYF. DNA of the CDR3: TGTGCCAGCAGTGAAGAGAACATTCAGTACTTC.

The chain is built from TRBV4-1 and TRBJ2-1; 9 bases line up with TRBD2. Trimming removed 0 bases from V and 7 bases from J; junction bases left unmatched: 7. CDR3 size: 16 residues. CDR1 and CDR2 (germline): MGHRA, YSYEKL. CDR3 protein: CASSQDSSGSWNEQFF. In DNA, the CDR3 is TGCGCCAGCAGCCAAGATAGTAGCGGGAGCTGGAATGAGCAGTTCTTC.

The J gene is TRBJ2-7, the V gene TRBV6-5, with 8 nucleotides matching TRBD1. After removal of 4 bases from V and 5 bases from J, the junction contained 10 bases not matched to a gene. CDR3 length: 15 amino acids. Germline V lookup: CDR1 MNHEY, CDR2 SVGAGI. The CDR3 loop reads CASSSQTTGDHEQYF. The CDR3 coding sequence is TGTGCCAGCAGTTCACAAACGACAGGGGACCACGAGCAGTACTTC.

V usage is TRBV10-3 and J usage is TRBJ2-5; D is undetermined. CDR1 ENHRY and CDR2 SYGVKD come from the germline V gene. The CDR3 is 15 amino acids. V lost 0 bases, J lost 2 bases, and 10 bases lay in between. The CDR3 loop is CAISESGGAQETQYF. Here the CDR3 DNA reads TGTGCCATCAGTGAGTCAGGCGGAGCACAAGAGACCCAGTACTTC.

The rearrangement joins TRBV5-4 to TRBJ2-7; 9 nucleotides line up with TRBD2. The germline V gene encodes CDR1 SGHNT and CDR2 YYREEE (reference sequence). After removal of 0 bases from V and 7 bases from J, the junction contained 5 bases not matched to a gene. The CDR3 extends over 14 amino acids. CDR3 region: CASSLERGAGEQYF. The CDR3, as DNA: TGTGCCAGCAGCTTGGAGCGGGGGGCGGGGGAGCAGTACTTC.

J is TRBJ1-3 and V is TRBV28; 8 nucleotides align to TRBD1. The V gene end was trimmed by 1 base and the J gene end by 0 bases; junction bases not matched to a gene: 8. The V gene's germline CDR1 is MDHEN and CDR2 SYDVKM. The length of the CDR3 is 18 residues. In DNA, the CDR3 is TGTGCCAGCAGTTTATCCACTGGGACAGGTCTCTCTGGAAACACCATATATTTT. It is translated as CASSLSTGTGLSGNTIYF.

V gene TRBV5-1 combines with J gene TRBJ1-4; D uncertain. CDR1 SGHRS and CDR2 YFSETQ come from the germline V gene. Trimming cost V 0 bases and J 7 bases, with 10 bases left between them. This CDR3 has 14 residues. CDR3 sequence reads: CASSLAGSGEKLFF. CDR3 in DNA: TGCGCCAGCAGCTTGGCGGGTTCGGGTGAAAAACTGTTTTTT.

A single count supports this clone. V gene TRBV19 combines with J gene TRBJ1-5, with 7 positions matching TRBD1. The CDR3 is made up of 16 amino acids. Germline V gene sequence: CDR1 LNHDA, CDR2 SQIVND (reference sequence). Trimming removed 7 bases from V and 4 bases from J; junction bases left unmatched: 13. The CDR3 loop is CASTLWSGQNNQPQHF. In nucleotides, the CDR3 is TGTGCCAGTACCCTATGGTCGGGACAGAATAATCAGCCCCAGCATTTT.

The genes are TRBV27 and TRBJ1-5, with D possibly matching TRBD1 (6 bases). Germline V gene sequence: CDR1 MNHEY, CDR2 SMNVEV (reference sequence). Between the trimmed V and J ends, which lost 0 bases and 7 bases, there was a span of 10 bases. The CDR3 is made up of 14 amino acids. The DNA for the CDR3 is TGTGCCAGCAGTTTATCAGGGGGAGGCCAGCCCCAGCATTTT. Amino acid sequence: CASSLSGGGQPQHF.

The CDR3 nucleotides are TGTGCCAGCTCACCGGGACAGGGGTATTTGAACACTGAAGCTTTCTTT. Translating it yields CASSPGQGYLNTEAFF. V is TRBV18 and J is TRBJ1-1; 10 bases agree with TRBD1. The V gene end was trimmed by 3 bases and the J gene end by 0 bases; junction bases not matched to a gene: 4. This CDR3 has 16 amino acids. Germline V CDR1 and CDR2: KGHSH, LQKENI.

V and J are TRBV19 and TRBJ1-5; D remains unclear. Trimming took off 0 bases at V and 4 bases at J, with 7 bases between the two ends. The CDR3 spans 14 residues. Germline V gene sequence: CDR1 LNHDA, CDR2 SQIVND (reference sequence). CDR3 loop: CASSIDPGNQPQHF. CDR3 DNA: TGTGCCAGTAGTATAGATCCAGGAAATCAGCCCCAGCATTTT.

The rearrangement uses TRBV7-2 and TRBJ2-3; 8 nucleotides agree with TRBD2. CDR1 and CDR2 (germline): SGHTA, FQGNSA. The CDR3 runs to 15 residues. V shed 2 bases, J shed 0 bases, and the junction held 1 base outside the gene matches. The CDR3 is CASSLTSGSTDTQYF. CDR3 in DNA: TGTGCCAGCAGCTTAACTAGCGGTAGCACAGATACGCAGTATTTT.

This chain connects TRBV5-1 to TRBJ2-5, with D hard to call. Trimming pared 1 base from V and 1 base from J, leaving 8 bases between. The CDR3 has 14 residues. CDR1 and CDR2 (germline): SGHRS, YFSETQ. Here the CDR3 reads CASSLLGIQETQYF. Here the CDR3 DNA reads TGCGCCAGCAGCTTGTTAGGCATCCAAGAGACCCAGTACTTC. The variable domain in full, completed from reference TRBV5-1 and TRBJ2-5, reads KAGVTQTPRYLIKTRGQQVTLSCSPISGHRSVSWYQQTPGQGLQFLFEYFSETQRNKGNFPGRFSGRQFSNSRSEMNVSTLELGDSALYLCASSLLGIQETQYFGPGTRLLVL.

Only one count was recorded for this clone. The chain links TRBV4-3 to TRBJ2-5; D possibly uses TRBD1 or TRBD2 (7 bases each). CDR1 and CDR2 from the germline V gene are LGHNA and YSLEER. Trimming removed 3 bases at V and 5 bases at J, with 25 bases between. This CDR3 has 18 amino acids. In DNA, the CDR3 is TGCGCCAGCAGCCACTATTGGGGGGCAGGGGGGGGTGTGGAGACCCAGTACTTC. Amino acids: CASSHYWGAGGGVETQYF.

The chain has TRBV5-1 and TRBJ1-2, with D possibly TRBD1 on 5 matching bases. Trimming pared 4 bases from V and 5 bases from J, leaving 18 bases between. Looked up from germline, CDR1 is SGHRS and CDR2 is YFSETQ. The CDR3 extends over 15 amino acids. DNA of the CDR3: TGCGCCAGCAGCGGAGGGACTGGCTTTCAATATGGCTACACCTTC. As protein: CASSGGTGFQYGYTF. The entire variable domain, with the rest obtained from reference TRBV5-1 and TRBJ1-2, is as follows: KAGVTQTPRYLIKTRGQQVTLSCSPISGHRSVSWYQQTPGQGLQFLFEYFSETQRNKGNFPGRFSGRQFSNSRSEMNVSTLELGDSALYLCASSGGTGFQYGYTFGSGTRLTVV.

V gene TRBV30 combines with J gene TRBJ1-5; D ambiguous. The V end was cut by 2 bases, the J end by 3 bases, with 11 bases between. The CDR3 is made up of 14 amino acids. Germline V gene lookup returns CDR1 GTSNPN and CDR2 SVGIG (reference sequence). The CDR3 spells CAWSRSGLNQPQHF. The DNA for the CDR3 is TGTGCCTGGAGTAGGAGCGGACTCAATCAGCCCCAGCATTTT.

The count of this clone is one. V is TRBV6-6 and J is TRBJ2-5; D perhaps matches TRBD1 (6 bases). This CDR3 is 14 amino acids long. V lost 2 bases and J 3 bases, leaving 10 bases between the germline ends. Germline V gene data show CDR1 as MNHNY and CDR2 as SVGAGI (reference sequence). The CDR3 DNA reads TGTGCCAGCAGTTACCCGGCAGGGGAAGAGACCCAGTACTTC. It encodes CASSYPAGEETQYF.